The entry below describes one T cell receptor beta chain. The target antigen is unknown. Noted time point: naive CD8 control sorted from an acute-time-point sample. Donors were people who inject drugs, followed every 3 months. Acute primary HCV meant a new positive RNA or antibody result following a negative test within 24 weeks. Only in-frame clones appear in the TCRdb table, and some are missing; sequencing was by immunoSEQ multiplex PCR. The profile shows about 38,000 clones, over 75% of them singletons. The CDR3 consists of 15 residues. V lost 5 bases, J lost 9 bases, and 13 bases stayed unmatched. CDR1 is SGHNT, CDR2 YENEEA, per germline. The data were obtained in a study of CD8 T cells in acute hepatitis C reinfection. Study outcomes and limitations: A V04-02/J02-02 clonotype was among approximately 13 public ones, independent of outcome.

Source material: naive CD8+ T cells from PBMCs. The sequence came from a woman younger than 30 who spontaneously cleared hepatitis C infection. V is TRBV11-3 and J is TRBJ2-1; 7 nucleotides line up with TRBD1. CDR3 loop: CASSPRQGPMAEQFF. CDR3 nucleotide sequence: TGTGCCAGCAGCCCGAGACAGGGTCCCATGGCTGAGCAGTTCTTC.